These T cell receptor beta chains were read from a single sample in a study of blood T cells in healthy people across ages. TCRdb ran MiXCR on the 5' RACE reads and lists one entry per CDR3 protein. The table shows hundreds of thousands of distinct CDR3 sequences, with approximately 40% occurring only once. The sequencing input was blood. The receptors shown here come from a man of 80 years or more in good health. CDR3s leave out the opening cysteine and the closing phenylalanine or tryptophan.

CDR3 protein,J gene,V gene
ARKREGQGNIQY,TRBJ2-4,TRBV2
ASSQVDSGVAEQY,TRBJ2-7,TRBV14
ASSRDGGDEKLF,TRBJ1-4,TRBV6-2/TRBV6-3
VSSYLGTRLNYGYT,TRBJ1-2,TRBV6-2/TRBV6-3
ASSPRQGEYNEQF,TRBJ2-1,TRBV9
ASRRRATGPYEQY,TRBJ2-7,TRBV12-3/TRBV12-4
ASRSTSASYEQY,TRBJ2-7,TRBV28
ASSQGQGSDLREYEQY,TRBJ2-7,TRBV6-2/TRBV6-3
ASSQDRGGGQPQH,TRBJ1-5,TRBV4-1
SANRQLTDGYT,TRBJ1-2,TRBV20-1
ASSFDGQYEKLF,TRBJ1-4,TRBV7-9
ASSQQGTGRTNEKLF,TRBJ1-4,TRBV12-3/TRBV12-4
ASSQGGDNEQF,TRBJ2-1,TRBV3-1